The source of this T cell receptor beta chain is a study of blood T cell repertoires in COVID-19. Study as a whole: Material from acute and convalescent COVID-19 was sourced from the United States, Italy and Spain.

This CDR3 is 15 amino acids long. From germline, CDR1 is MNHEY and CDR2 SVGAGI. Trimming stripped 2 bases from V and 0 bases from J, with 10 bases between. In the authors' methods: It was from reference gene primer amplification that nucleated cell counts were estimated. Sequencing used immunoSEQ multiplex PCR; TCRdb keeps in-frame clones, though not all of them. The V and J calls and the clone size are those of that table, but D and trimming were determined from the DNA. Among almost 55,000 clones listed, around 87% were seen once. The clonotype originates from a man aged 50-60 years with active COVID-19. The chain recombines TRBV6-5 with TRBJ1-1; tentatively, D is TRBD1 (5 bases). The sequencing sample was made of peripheral blood. The CDR3 coding sequence is TGTGCCAGCAGTTACAGGGGCCGATTGAACACTGAAGCTTTCTTT. This translates into CASSYRGRLNTEAFF.